The present T cell receptor beta chain was sequenced within a study of CD8 T cells in ankylosing spondylitis. General study points: The authors found the disease-linked clones to be CD8+ and relatively rare in peripheral blood. Researchers reportedly found disease-linked clones significantly enriched in matched ankylosing spondylitis synovial fluid.

Making use of molecular barcodes, quantitative 5'-RACE generated TCR beta libraries. TCRdb redid the calling of the 5' RACE reads with MiXCR, one entry per CDR3 protein. Of roughly 240,000 distinct CDR3 sequences in the sample, about 30% were seen once. This clonotype was counted between two and nine times. Its antigen is as yet unknown. V lost 3 bases to trimming and J lost 8 bases, with 16 bases between them. In germline, CDR1 is SGHRS, CDR2 YFSETQ. The CDR3 consists of 14 residues. The rearrangement links TRBV5-1 to TRBJ2-3, with no clear D. This clonotype was obtained from a male donor with ankylosing spondylitis or in good health (not recorded which). The sample consisted of blood, either unsorted or a sorted T cell fraction (not recorded which). The CDR3: CASSSSLTRSTQYF. CDR3 in DNA: TGCGCCAGCAGCTCTTCCCTGACACGGAGTACGCAGTATTTT. The variable domain in full, completed from reference TRBV5-1 and TRBJ2-3, reads KAGVTQTPRYLIKTRGQQVTLSCSPISGHRSVSWYQQTPGQGLQFLFEYFSETQRNKGNFPGRFSGRQFSNSRSEMNVSTLELGDSALYLCASSSSLTRSTQYFGPGTRLTVL.